The text below deals with one TCR beta chain. Its antigen is as yet unknown. This specimen comes from a study of OX40 agonist ivuxolimab in advanced cancers. Study details: Treatment of patients was with ivuxolimab, an agonistic anti-OX40 (CD134) antibody.

TCRdb's table, derived via immunoSEQ multiplex PCR, lists solely in-frame clones and lacks some. Of about 150,000 clones in the sample, about 93% were seen once. Findings of the study overall: CD4+ and CD8+ T cells in blood underwent clonal expansion by week 6 at 0.1 to 3.0 mg/kg. Partly responding patients at 0.1-3.0 mg/kg showed some of the smallest clonal expansion.

A history of autoimmune disease or systemic immunosuppression excluded patients. V gave up 6 bases and J gave up 2 bases; unmatched junction bases: 11. CDR1 MDHEN and CDR2 SYDVKM come from the germline V gene. The CDR3 extends over 16 amino acids. The source is an adult with an advanced solid tumor such as melanoma, head and neck, liver or kidney cancer. This chain links TRBV28 with TRBJ2-3; 7 bases fit TRBD1. The material was CD4+ or CD8+ T cells sorted from blood, obtained in a trial of the OX40 agonist ivuxolimab. The CDR3 sequence is CASRYFGTAYTDTQYF. CDR3 DNA sequence: TGTGCCAGCAGGTACTTCGGGACAGCTTACACAGATACGCAGTATTTT.